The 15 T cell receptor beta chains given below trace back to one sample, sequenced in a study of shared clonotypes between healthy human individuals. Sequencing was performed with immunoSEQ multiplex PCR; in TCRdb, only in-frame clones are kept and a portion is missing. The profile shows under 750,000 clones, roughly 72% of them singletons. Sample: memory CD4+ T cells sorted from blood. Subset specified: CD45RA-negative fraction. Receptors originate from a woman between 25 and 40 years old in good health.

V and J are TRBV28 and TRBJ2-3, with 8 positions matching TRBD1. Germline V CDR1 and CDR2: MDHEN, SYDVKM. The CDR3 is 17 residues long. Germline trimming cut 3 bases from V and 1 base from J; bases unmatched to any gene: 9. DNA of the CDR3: TGTGCCAGCAGTTTGATCGGACAGGGTATTGGCACAGATACGCAGTATTTT. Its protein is CASSLIGQGIGTDTQYF.

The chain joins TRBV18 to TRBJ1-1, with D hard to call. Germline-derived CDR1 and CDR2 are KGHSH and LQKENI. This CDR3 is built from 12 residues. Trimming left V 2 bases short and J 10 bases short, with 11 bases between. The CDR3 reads CASSPSHNRAFF. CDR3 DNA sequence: TGTGCCAGCTCACCAAGTCATAATCGAGCTTTCTTT.

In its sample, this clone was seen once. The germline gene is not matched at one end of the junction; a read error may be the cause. The CDR3 DNA is TGTGCCAGCAATAGGGAAGCGGGAGGATCCTCCGAGCAGTACTTC. It yields the protein CASNREAGGSSEQYF. The chain carries TRBV6-5 and TRBJ2-7, with 9 bases aligning to TRBD2. Germline values: CDR1 MNHEY, CDR2 SVGAGI. The CDR3 covers 15 residues.

CDR3 sequence: CAWSRRDRGKKETQYF. The CDR3 bases are TGTGCCTGGAGCCGCCGGGACAGGGGGAAAAAAGAGACCCAGTACTTC. This sequence joins TRBV30 and TRBJ2-5; 11 positions match TRBD1. This CDR3 has 16 amino acids. After removal of 3 bases from V and 3 bases from J, the junction contained 9 bases not matched to a gene. CDR1 and CDR2 (germline): GTSNPN, SVGIG (reference sequence).

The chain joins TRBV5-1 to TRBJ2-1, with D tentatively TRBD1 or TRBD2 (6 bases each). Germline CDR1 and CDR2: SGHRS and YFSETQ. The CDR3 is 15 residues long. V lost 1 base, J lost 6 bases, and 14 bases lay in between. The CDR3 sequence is CASSLSGAGGNEQFF. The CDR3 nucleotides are TGCGCCAGCAGCTTGTCGGGGGCTGGAGGCAATGAGCAGTTCTTC.

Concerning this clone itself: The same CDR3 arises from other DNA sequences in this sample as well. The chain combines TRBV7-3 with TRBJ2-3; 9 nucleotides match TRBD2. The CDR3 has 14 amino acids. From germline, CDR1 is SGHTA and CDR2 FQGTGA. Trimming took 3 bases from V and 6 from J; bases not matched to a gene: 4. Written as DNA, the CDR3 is TGTGCCAGCAGCTTGGGACTAGCAGTTGATACGCAGTATTTT. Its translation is CASSLGLAVDTQYF.

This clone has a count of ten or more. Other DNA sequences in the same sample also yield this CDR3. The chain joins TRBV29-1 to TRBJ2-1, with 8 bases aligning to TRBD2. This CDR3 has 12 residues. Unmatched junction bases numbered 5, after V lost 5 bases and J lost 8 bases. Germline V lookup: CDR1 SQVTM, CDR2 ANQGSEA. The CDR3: CSVWTAGDEQFF. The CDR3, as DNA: TGCAGCGTTTGGACAGCGGGGGATGAGCAGTTCTTC.

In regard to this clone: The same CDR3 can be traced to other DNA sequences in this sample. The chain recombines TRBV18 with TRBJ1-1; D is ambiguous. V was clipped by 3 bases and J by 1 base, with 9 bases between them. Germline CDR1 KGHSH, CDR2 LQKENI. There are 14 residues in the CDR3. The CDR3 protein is CASSPSLQNTEAFF. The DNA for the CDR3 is TGTGCCAGCTCACCCTCGTTACAGAACACTGAAGCTTTCTTT.

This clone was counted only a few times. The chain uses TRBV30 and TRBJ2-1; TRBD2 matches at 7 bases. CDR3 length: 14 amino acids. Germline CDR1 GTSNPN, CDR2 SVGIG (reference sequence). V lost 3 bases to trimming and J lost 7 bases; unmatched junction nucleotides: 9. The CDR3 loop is CAWRPAGYVNEQFF. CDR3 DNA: TGTGCCTGGAGACCAGCGGGATATGTTAATGAGCAGTTCTTC.

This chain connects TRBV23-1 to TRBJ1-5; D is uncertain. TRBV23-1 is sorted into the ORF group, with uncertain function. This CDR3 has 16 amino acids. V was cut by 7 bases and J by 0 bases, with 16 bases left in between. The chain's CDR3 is CASNPPSGYSNQPQHF. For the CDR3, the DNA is TGCGCCAGCAACCCCCCTTCGGGATATAGCAATCAGCCCCAGCATTTT.

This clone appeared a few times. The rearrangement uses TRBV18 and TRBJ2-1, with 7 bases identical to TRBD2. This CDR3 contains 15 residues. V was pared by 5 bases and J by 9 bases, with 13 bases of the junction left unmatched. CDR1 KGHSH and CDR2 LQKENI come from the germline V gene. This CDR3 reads CASSTDPAGRIEQFF. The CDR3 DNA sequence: TGTGCCAGCTCAACGGACCCAGCGGGGAGGATTGAGCAGTTCTTC.

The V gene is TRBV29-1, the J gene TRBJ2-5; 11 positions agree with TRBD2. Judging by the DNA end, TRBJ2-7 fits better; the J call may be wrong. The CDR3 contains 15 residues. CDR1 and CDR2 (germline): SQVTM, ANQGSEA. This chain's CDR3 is CSATVAGGPLYEQYF. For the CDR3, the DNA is TGCAGCGCGACTGTAGCGGGAGGGCCTCTGTACGAGCAGTACTTC.

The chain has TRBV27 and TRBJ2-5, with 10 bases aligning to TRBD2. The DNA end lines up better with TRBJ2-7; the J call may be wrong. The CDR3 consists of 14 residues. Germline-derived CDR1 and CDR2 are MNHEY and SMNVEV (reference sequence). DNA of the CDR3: TGTGCCAGCAGTTCCACTAGCGGGGACTACGAGCAGTACTTC. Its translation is CASSSTSGDYEQYF.

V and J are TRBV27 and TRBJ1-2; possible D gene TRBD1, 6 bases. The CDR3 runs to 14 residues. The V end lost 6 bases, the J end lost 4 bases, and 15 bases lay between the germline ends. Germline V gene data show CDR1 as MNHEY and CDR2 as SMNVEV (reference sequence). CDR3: CASSVGGTFYGYTF. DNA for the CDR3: TGTGCCAGCAGCGTGGGAGGGACATTCTATGGCTACACCTTC.

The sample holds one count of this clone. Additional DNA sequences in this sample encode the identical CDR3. In DNA, the CDR3 is TGTGCCAGCTCCACAGGGACGGGCAATCAGCCCCAGCATTTT. This sequence encodes CASSTGTGNQPQHF. V gene TRBV28 combines with J gene TRBJ1-5; a possible D gene is TRBD1 (6 bases). The CDR3 is 14 amino acids. Germline-derived CDR1 and CDR2 are MDHEN and SYDVKM. V lost 8 bases and J lost 2, with 13 bases in between.